The rows below give T cell receptor beta chains drawn from one sample of a study of neurological immune-mediated disorders. In TCRdb, the 5' RACE reads were re-called with MiXCR into one record per CDR3 protein. The sample carries fewer than 50,000 distinct CDR3 sequences, 2% to 3% recorded once. Sequences were obtained from PBMCs. These receptors all stem from a man aged 25 to 45 with multiple sclerosis. Each CDR3 is given with its conserved first and last residue. The order of the fields is V gene, CDR3 protein.

v_call: TRBV12-3/TRBV12-4
cdr3_aa: CASSLGLSSYNEQFF

v_call: TRBV20-1
cdr3_aa: CSAPRTGDWNEQFF

v_call: TRBV6-6
cdr3_aa: CASTDETGGRADTQYF

v_call: TRBV5-1
cdr3_aa: CASSRDRRDTQYF

v_call: TRBV6-5
cdr3_aa: CASRRTGDNYGYTF

v_call: TRBV7-2
cdr3_aa: CASSLVPTNYEQYF

v_call: TRBV20-1
cdr3_aa: CSARGTSGVETQYF

v_call: TRBV5-1
cdr3_aa: CASSLEWGNQPQHF

v_call: TRBV20-1
cdr3_aa: CSAGKGSGRIRYEQYF

v_call: TRBV7-8
cdr3_aa: CASARNDRGLIEQFF

v_call: TRBV12-3/TRBV12-4
cdr3_aa: CASSRGGKETQYF

v_call: TRBV7-9
cdr3_aa: CASSPTSGGTEAFF

v_call: TRBV29-1
cdr3_aa: CSVVWGSGAGEKLFF

v_call: TRBV7-9
cdr3_aa: CASSGRQGGQETQYF

v_call: TRBV7-2
cdr3_aa: CASSLDGGASRFF

v_call: TRBV27
cdr3_aa: CASSHGTTSNQPQHF

v_call: TRBV5-1
cdr3_aa: CASSLATAQETQYF

v_call: TRBV6-5
cdr3_aa: CASSWDEGTDTQYF

v_call: TRBV11-1
cdr3_aa: CASSLSSGQAGELFF

v_call: TRBV5-1
cdr3_aa: CASSWDGGYNEQFF

v_call: TRBV6-6
cdr3_aa: CASTSRGTGDTGELFF

v_call: TRBV20-1
cdr3_aa: CSARGQPNTEAFF

v_call: TRBV6-4
cdr3_aa: CASSPESGGNDIQYF

v_call: TRBV7-2
cdr3_aa: CASSSDRDRGYNEQFF

v_call: TRBV15
cdr3_aa: CATSRGGEIYEQYF

v_call: TRBV7-9
cdr3_aa: CASSSSPGQHNYGYTF

v_call: TRBV7-2
cdr3_aa: CASSFWREAYEQYF

v_call: TRBV7-9
cdr3_aa: CASSPSGTVGFTF

v_call: TRBV20-1
cdr3_aa: CSARAGTQQETQYF

v_call: TRBV3-1
cdr3_aa: CASSNRQLRPLHF

v_call: TRBV4-2
cdr3_aa: CASSQFGGSSYEQYF

v_call: TRBV9
cdr3_aa: CASSALGNEQFF

v_call: TRBV7-9
cdr3_aa: CASSLGVNSPLHF

v_call: TRBV12-3/TRBV12-4
cdr3_aa: CASTPSGTGGTEAFF

v_call: TRBV7-9
cdr3_aa: CASSPWDGSPGELFF

v_call: TRBV6-2/TRBV6-3
cdr3_aa: CASSIAGAGTDTQYF

v_call: TRBV7-8
cdr3_aa: CASSPLTGGDSNQPQHF

v_call: TRBV20-1
cdr3_aa: CSAPRARMNTEAFF

v_call: TRBV12-3/TRBV12-4
cdr3_aa: CASSPLRIGQETQYF

v_call: TRBV4-2
cdr3_aa: CASSQDWDNQPQHF

v_call: TRBV29-1
cdr3_aa: CSVSFGTDSGNTIYF

v_call: TRBV24-1
cdr3_aa: CATSDLTDEQYF

v_call: TRBV5-1
cdr3_aa: CASRDGTGGRNIQYF

v_call: TRBV20-1
cdr3_aa: CSARDKERGAYYEQYF

v_call: TRBV12-3/TRBV12-4
cdr3_aa: CASSGAPGLADEQFF

v_call: TRBV7-9
cdr3_aa: CASSLPGDFSGNTIYF

v_call: TRBV6-5
cdr3_aa: CASTSGDSQETQYF